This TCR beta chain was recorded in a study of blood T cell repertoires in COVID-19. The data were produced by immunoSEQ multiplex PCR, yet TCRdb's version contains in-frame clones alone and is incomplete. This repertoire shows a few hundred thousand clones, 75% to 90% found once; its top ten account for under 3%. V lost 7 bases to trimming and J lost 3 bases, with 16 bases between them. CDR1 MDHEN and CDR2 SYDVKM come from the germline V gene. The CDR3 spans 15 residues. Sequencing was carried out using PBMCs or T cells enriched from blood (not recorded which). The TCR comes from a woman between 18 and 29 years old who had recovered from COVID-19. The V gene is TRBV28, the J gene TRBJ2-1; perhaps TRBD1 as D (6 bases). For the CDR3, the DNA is TGTGCCAGCACTTCCTGGGGGCAGGGCTACAATGAGCAGTTCTTC. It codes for CASTSWGQGYNEQFF.